Listed below are T cell receptor beta chains from one sample, sequenced in a study of cytomegalovirus exposure and HLA in healthy donors. TCRdb keeps only in-frame clones here, not all; method: immunoSEQ multiplex PCR. Counted here are roughly 160,000 clones, approximately 80% occurring once; the ten biggest clones make up around 9.1%. What was sequenced was PBMCs. Every receptor here comes from a male donor in good health and CMV-seropositive. The conserved cysteine and the conserved F or W are not part of the CDR3 here.

TRBV7-2	11	ASSPRGGTEAF
TRBV29-1	12	SVDDRGLSDTQY
TRBV28	14	ASSSPGTASNQPQH
TRBV30	13	AWSEGTARYYGYT
TRBV28	12	ASEIQGIPTEAF
TRBV5-4	12	ASSTDRGQETQY
TRBV5-1	11	ASSFEGENTIY
TRBV27	10	ASSRTNQPQH
TRBV9	13	ASSRVGHLNTEAF
TRBV7-9	14	ASSAIPQGADYGYT
TRBV27	12	ASSGTGGNYGYT
TRBV18	13	ASSPGTIAKNIQY
TRBV27	14	ASSLLVPSGRNEQF
TRBV28	11	ASLSGTWYEQY
TRBV19	13	ASSFSGSLVNEQY
TRBV28	15	ASSSPLAGAPKNIQY
TRBV19	11	ASSLEGNYGYT
TRBV6-1	13	ASSETPGAGAEAF
TRBV4-3	14	ASSPSGGLMNTEAF
TRBV11-2	12	ASRNQRSPGELF
TRBV7-2	11	ASSQMRNYGYT
TRBV7-9	11	ASSGVPGYGYT
TRBV30	11	AWSGGGNTEAF
TRBV19	13	ASSMWEGGTGELF
TRBV7-2	11	ASSSTGGGGYT
TRBV7-8	13	ASSLSGGGSGGAF
TRBV30	12	AWRGGDRGYGYT
TRBV18	15	ASSPEVVRGAGNEQF
TRBV28	14	ASRKAEAAQLYEQY
TRBV5-5	15	ASSLVPTGRLKTEAF
TRBV7-2	12	ASSQDRAGSPLH
TRBV4-3	15	ASSQSSSGGSYNEQF
TRBV25-1	11	ASRRAGVYGYT
TRBV6-5	14	ASSYLTSGRPGELF
TRBV7-8	12	ASTSREIYNEQF
TRBV5-1	14	ASSLGTSGVYNEQF
TRBV30	11	AWSPVLSDTQY
TRBV19	13	ASSNGEQGSYEQY
TRBV27	13	ASRAQDFSTGELF
TRBV28	14	ASSMTGLVSGNTIY